This TCR beta chain is drawn from a study of cytomegalovirus exposure and HLA in healthy donors. Findings and caveats of the study: According to the study, roughly 160 TCR beta chains were cytomegalovirus-associated. Three CMV-associated chains proved CMV antigen-specific in vitro.

This clone was counted a single time. Its antigen is not known. The CDR3 is 14 amino acids. V was clipped by 2 bases and J by 7 bases; unmatched bases: 7. Germline CDR1 SNHLY, CDR2 FYNNEI. Data came from immunoSEQ multiplex PCR; TCRdb stores just in-frame clones and leaves some out. The data contain 100,000 to 120,000 clones, around 85% of them singletons. The sequence was collected from a woman in her late teens or twenties in good health and CMV-seronegative. Sequences were obtained from PBMCs. The chain uses TRBV2 and TRBJ2-7; 8 bases align to TRBD1. The CDR3 region is CASSEQGALGEQYF. The DNA for the CDR3 is TGTGCCAGCAGTGAACAGGGGGCTTTGGGTGAGCAGTACTTC.